This T cell receptor beta chain was profiled in a study of Graves' ophthalmopathy and Graves' hyperthyroidism. Investigators amplified TCR beta CDR3 regions from RNA transcripts. Scientists carried out first-round RT-PCR using HTBI primers and then a second-round multiplex PCR. TCRdb processed the multiplex PCR reads anew with MiXCR; each CDR3 protein has one entry. The sample carries 200,000 to 250,000 distinct CDR3 sequences, around a fifth recorded once. Study-level findings and limits: Forecasting of ophthalmopathy progression by the model achieved approximately 70% sensitivity and less than 80% specificity. Most thyroid-expanded clonotypes exceeding 0.001 frequency were also found in blood.

Those donors who had ophthalmopathy presented with moderate-to-severe activity, a CAS of ≥3, a NOSPECS of ≥4 and a duration under 3 months. This clonotype was seen many times. Antigen unknown. Relative to the germline gene, one junction end is altered; a read error may explain this. This receptor was taken from a woman aged 45 to 65 with Graves' ophthalmopathy. The sequencing sample was made of peripheral blood.

This CDR3 is CASSPMTSSYEQYF. The CDR3 bases are TGTGCTAGCAGTCCAATGACTAGCAGCTACGAGCAGTACTTC. The chain recombines TRBV7-7 with TRBJ2-7, with 7 bases matching TRBD2. Germline V lookup: CDR1 SSHAT, CDR2 FNYEAQ (reference sequence). The CDR3 runs 14 residues.